Listed below are T cell receptor beta chains from one sample, sequenced in a study of blood T cell repertoires in COVID-19. Here immunoSEQ multiplex PCR was the method, and the copy in TCRdb shows in-frame clones only, minus some. The table records around 200,000 clones, about 88% of them present only once. The sequencing input was PBMCs or T cells enriched from blood (not recorded which). All receptors derive from a woman between 40 and 55 years old with acute COVID-19. Each CDR3 is given with its conserved first and last residue. Fields, in order: V gene, J gene, CDR3 protein.

V: TRBV4-1
J: TRBJ2-1
CDR3: CASSQLAGEQFF

V: TRBV19
J: TRBJ2-1
CDR3: CASSIAWLAGDRAGEQFF

V: TRBV6-5
J: TRBJ2-4
CDR3: CASRATGEENIQYF

V: TRBV27
J: TRBJ1-5
CDR3: CATRQGASNQPQHF

V: TRBV30
J: TRBJ2-7
CDR3: CAWSGSYEQYF

V: TRBV7-2
J: TRBJ2-2
CDR3: CASSSRRDTGELFF

V: TRBV6-5
J: TRBJ2-7
CDR3: CASSPRGHYEQYF

V: TRBV9
J: TRBJ2-5
CDR3: CASSSLGGGETQYF

V: TRBV28
J: TRBJ1-4
CDR3: CASSRHAGGTNEKLFF

V: TRBV4-1
J: TRBJ1-5
CDR3: CASSQEWGPVVPQHF

V: TRBV19
J: TRBJ1-2
CDR3: CASSRIRGTGNYGYTF

V: TRBV7-9
J: TRBJ1-1
CDR3: CASSLRDRGGTEAFF

V: TRBV27
J: TRBJ1-5
CDR3: CASSSRTDNQPQHF

V: TRBV12-3/TRBV12-4
J: TRBJ2-1
CDR3: CASTLFGDEQFF

V: TRBV12-3/TRBV12-4
J: TRBJ1-1
CDR3: CASSLHEGTEAFF

V: TRBV5-1
J: TRBJ2-5
CDR3: CASSLIPQGHETQYF

V: TRBV18
J: TRBJ1-1
CDR3: CASSPEGRIEAFF

V: TRBV7-8
J: TRBJ1-1
CDR3: CASSLDRAMNTEAFF

V: TRBV12-3/TRBV12-4
J: TRBJ1-5
CDR3: CASSSEYQPQHF

V: TRBV4-3
J: TRBJ2-6
CDR3: CASSQDRAGAGANVLTF

V: TRBV6-2/TRBV6-3
J: TRBJ2-1
CDR3: CASSTTGLAVTYNEQFF

V: TRBV18
J: TRBJ1-3
CDR3: CASSPRQVSGNTIYF

V: TRBV7-9
J: TRBJ1-2
CDR3: CASSLQGTLQYGYTF

V: TRBV19
J: TRBJ1-3
CDR3: CASSPQAFSGNTIYF

V: TRBV11-3
J: TRBJ2-1
CDR3: CASSLGRGSYNEQFF

V: TRBV6-5
J: TRBJ1-2
CDR3: CASSAARGYTF

V: TRBV6-4
J: TRBJ2-3
CDR3: CASSEQGLQTDTQYF

V: TRBV5-4
J: TRBJ2-3
CDR3: CASSLRTSGRADTQYF

V: TRBV6-2/TRBV6-3
J: TRBJ1-1
CDR3: CASSSQPTGMAFF

V: TRBV15
J: TRBJ1-1
CDR3: CATRGQLNTEAFF

V: TRBV24-1
J: TRBJ2-7
CDR3: CATSDFSGQGKQYF

V: TRBV6-5
J: TRBJ2-7
CDR3: CASSYAGTGLYEQYF

V: TRBV4-1
J: TRBJ1-5
CDR3: CASSQISVGAGPYSNQPQHF

V: TRBV27
J: TRBJ1-3
CDR3: CASSLGTGSGNTIYF

V: TRBV12-3/TRBV12-4
J: TRBJ1-1
CDR3: CASSLSGNTEAFF

V: TRBV29-1
J: TRBJ2-7
CDR3: CSARLAGEEQYF

V: TRBV10-1
J: TRBJ2-1
CDR3: CASSKGNGPKYNEQFF

V: TRBV6-5
J: TRBJ2-1
CDR3: CASSRGSRLGNEQFF

V: TRBV7-3
J: TRBJ2-3
CDR3: CASSPGGSGGTQYF

V: TRBV7-2
J: TRBJ1-6
CDR3: CASSLDQGRRASHF

V: TRBV5-4
J: TRBJ2-1
CDR3: CASSLGLYNEQFF

V: TRBV4-1
J: TRBJ2-3
CDR3: CATTGATDTQYF

V: TRBV4-2
J: TRBJ1-2
CDR3: CASSQGGALINYGYTF

V: TRBV24-1
J: TRBJ2-3
CDR3: CATSDGGVTDTQYF

V: TRBV11-3
J: TRBJ2-3
CDR3: CASAQGTATDTQYF

V: TRBV4-3
J: TRBJ2-7
CDR3: CASSQNAASALSEQYF

V: TRBV2
J: TRBJ1-2
CDR3: CASSVTYGYTF

V: TRBV5-4
J: TRBJ2-1
CDR3: CASSLVRLAGEYNEQFF

V: TRBV15
J: TRBJ1-5
CDR3: CATSRPGGGPGQPQHF

V: TRBV24-1
J: TRBJ2-5
CDR3: CATSDRSGVTETQYF

V: TRBV12-2
J: TRBJ1-1
CDR3: CASRNTLGAAEAFF

V: TRBV27
J: TRBJ2-5
CDR3: CASSLTASGDTQETQYF